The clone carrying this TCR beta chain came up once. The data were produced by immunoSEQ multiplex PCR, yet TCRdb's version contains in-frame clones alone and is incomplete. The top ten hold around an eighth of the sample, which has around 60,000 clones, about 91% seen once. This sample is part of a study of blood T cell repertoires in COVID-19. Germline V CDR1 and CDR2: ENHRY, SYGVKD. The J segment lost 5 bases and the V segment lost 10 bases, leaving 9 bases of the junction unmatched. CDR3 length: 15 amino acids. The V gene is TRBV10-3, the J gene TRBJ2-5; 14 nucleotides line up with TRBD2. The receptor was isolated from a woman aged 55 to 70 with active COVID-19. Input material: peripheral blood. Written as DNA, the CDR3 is TGTGCCACGAAGACTAGCGGGGGGGCCTTGGAGACCCAGTACTTC. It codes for CATKTSGGALETQYF.